Included here is one T cell receptor (beta chain) sequence, with context. This clonotype was seen ten or more times. Its antigen is unknown. Base qualities were left out, and no much larger clone turns up one base away. This sample is part of a study of neurological immune-mediated disorders (dated 2019 in TCRdb). Turning to the overall study: Peripheral blood TCR-beta repertoires from patients with HTLV-I-associated myelopathy (HAM/TSP), patients with multiple sclerosis, and healthy controls were compared in the study using UMI-based sequencing. Alongside PBMC samples, the set of about 100 TCR-beta libraries contained longitudinal samples, technical triplicates, and paired CD4+ and CD8+ T-cell subsets that had been sorted. Longitudinal HAM/TSP donors and healthy donors each had 3 time-points at intervals of roughly 3-40 months. The cohort was made up of some 70 subjects, consisting of around 14 HAM/TSP patients, 35 or so multiple sclerosis patients and roughly 20 healthy controls.

This specimen's time point label, per the study, means: longitudinal time-point 2. Healthy controls were blood bank volunteers in Maryland, USA. Libraries from unsorted PBMCs were made from 2 million PBMCs kept in RNAlater at -80 degrees C until RNA extraction. Peripheral blood underwent Ficoll-Hypaque density gradient centrifugation to isolate PBMCs, which were then cryopreserved in liquid nitrogen. To synthesize cDNA, template-switch 5'RACE was performed with a primer carrying a 10-nucleotide random unique molecular identifier so that each TCR transcript was tagged. Each sequencing run produced over 160 million TCR-beta sequences covering 15-18 subjects. Total RNA was extracted with the RNeasy kit. TCR-beta VDJ regions were amplified with primers for the TCR constant region and the 5'RACE anchor, using the KAPA Real-time Library Amplification kit. A first PCR added sample indexes and Illumina adaptors, after which a second PCR increased the library yield. After purification with Ampure beads, the TCR product of roughly 650 bp was size-selected on a 2% E-gel SizeSelection system. Before pooling, library quality was assessed on a Bioanalyzer, concentration was determined with Qubit, and library quantification was performed with the Kapa Library Quantification kit. An Illumina HiSeq 2500 was used to sequence the libraries paired-end at 2 x 150 bp. To increase sequence diversity, about 25-31% phiX was spiked into each library pool. In the paper's pipeline: Quality-filtered reads were processed with the UMI-based MiGEC pipeline, and over 75% of raw TCR sequences were removed by the MiGEC pipeline during error correction. IMGT germline references were used for alignment of VDJ genes, and clonotypes were defined by a unique CDR3 amino acid sequence together with V-J genes. Clonal expansion, Shannon diversity, and CDR3 relatedness (CalcPairwiseDistances, ClusterSamples) were evaluated with VDJtools, and phylogenetic trees were built with CLCbio workbench. Clones with at least 8 unique UMIs were defined as expanded, with this threshold being based on coefficient-of-variation modelling across technical triplicates. The public reads were quality trimmed at Q25 with fastp and then assembled into clones with MiXCR by TCRdb, keeping productive beta chains. Every entry covers one CDR3 protein and lists the most common genes and DNA from its rows. TCRdb, rather than the study authors, made the V and J calls. A total of 60,000 to 75,000 distinct CDR3 sequences appear in this sample, around 10% of them only once. The ten largest clones add up to roughly an eighth of the sample.

Broad study findings and their caveats: TCR clonal expansion was highest in HAM/TSP patients and lowest in MS patients, with MS patients falling below even healthy controls. Across subjects, expanded clones never shared an identical CDR3 amino acid sequence, which suggests that the TCR-beta repertoires in every group were private.

This receptor was identified in a man under 40 in good health. The source material was PBMCs.

The DNA reads as follows: TGTGCCACCAGCAGAATGACAGGATTAGGCGAACAGCCCCAGCATTTT. Translated, this gives CATSRMTGLGEQPQHF. This chain joins TRBV15 to TRBJ1-5; a weak D assignment points to TRBD1 (6 bases agree). V lost 2 bases and J lost 7 bases; the stretch between them is 18 bases long. Measured from the cysteine to the phenylalanine, the CDR3 is 16 residues long. Only CDR3 DNA remains: 48 bases, in frame from the first base. Sequences LNHNV (CDR1) and YYDKDF (CDR2) are obtained from the germline V gene (reference sequence).